This TCR beta chain originates from a study of blood T cell repertoires in COVID-19. About the research overall: PBMCs, B-cell-depleted T cells, or T cells were the source of the cDNA or gDNA that made up the material.

In the authors' workflow: Scientists estimated how many nucleated cells there were by amplifying reference gene primers. Assay: immunoSEQ multiplex PCR; the TCRdb copy retains only in-frame clones and omits some. That table supplies the V and J calls and clone size; D and trimming were determined from the DNA. The table has around 190,000 clones, about 80% seen once. V was shortened by 0 bases and J by 0 bases, with 10 bases between the two germline ends. CDR1 is SGDLS and CDR2 is YYNGEE in the germline V gene. The CDR3 totals 16 residues. The TCR originated in a man in his 60s with acute or convalescent COVID-19. The rearrangement joins TRBV9 to TRBJ1-3; D is unresolved. The sequencing input was peripheral blood. The CDR3, as DNA: TGTGCCAGCAGCGTAGGAGTGGGCCCCTCTGGAAACACCATATATTTT. Amino acid sequence: CASSVGVGPSGNTIYF. Full variable domain (outside the CDR3, taken from reference TRBV9 and TRBJ1-3): DSGVTQTPKHLITATGQRVTLRCSPRSGDLSVYWYQQSLDQGLQFLIQYYNGEERAKGNILERFSAQQFPDLHSELNLSSLELGDSALYFCASSVGVGPSGNTIYFGEGSWLTVV.